This TCR beta chain derives from a study of human T cells and chemical hapten exposure. Findings and caveats of the study: The count of PT1 expanded TCRs correlated positively with patch test score.

This clonotype appeared a few times. Its specificity is unknown. The time point was: pre-sensitization, week 0. Treatment given: therapeutic diphenylcyclopropenone sensitization with weekly scalp DPC. Looked up from germline, CDR1 is SEHNR and CDR2 is FQNEAQ (reference sequence). J lost 4 bases, V lost 1 base, and 11 bases had no gene match. This CDR3 contains 18 residues. TCRdb fed the RACE reads into MiXCR, producing one record per CDR3 protein. The sample yields approximately 100,000 distinct CDR3 sequences, 9.5% to 15% seen once. The input for sequencing was whole blood, taken in connection with sensitization to the hapten diphenylcyclopropenone (DPC). The sequence came from a woman in her fifties or sixties with alopecia areata. Some clones in this sample may be carry-over from other donors' samples. This rearrangement joins TRBV7-9 to TRBJ2-3; 10 positions match TRBD1. As DNA, the CDR3 is TGTGCCAGCAGCTTAGGAATTGGGACAGGGGAAGCCCCAGATACGCAGTATTTT. Translation gives CASSLGIGTGEAPDTQYF.